One and the same sample provided the 24 T cell receptor beta chains below, sequenced in a study of blood T cell repertoires in COVID-19. Profiled with immunoSEQ multiplex PCR; TCRdb holds only in-frame clones, not every one. The sample yields about 120,000 clones, about 85% seen once. Sequenced sample: peripheral blood. These receptor sequences come from a man older than 75 with acute or convalescent COVID-19.

Comments on this clone: The same CDR3 also results from other DNA sequences found in this sample. The chain links TRBV29-1 to TRBJ1-2, with 7 bases identical to TRBD1. Unmatched junction bases numbered 6, after V lost 6 bases and J lost 8 bases. The length of the CDR3 is 11 residues. From germline, CDR1 is SQVTM and CDR2 ANQGSEA. The CDR3 DNA is TGCAGCGTCGAACAGGGGTCAGGCTACACCTTC. Its protein is CSVEQGSGYTF.

The chain links TRBV27 to TRBJ2-7; perhaps TRBD1 as D (5 bases). This CDR3 has 15 amino acids. V lost 6 bases and J lost 4, with 19 bases in between. The germline gives CDR1 MNHEY, CDR2 SMNVEV (reference sequence). The CDR3 region has the DNA TGTGCCAGCAGCTCCTGGGGCACTGGGTTGTACGAGCAGTACTTC. Translation: CASSSWGTGLYEQYF.

The genes are TRBV28 and TRBJ1-4; 7 nucleotides agree with TRBD1. The CDR3 sequence is 15 residues long. The germline CDR1 and CDR2 sequences are MDHEN and SYDVKM. J was trimmed by 6 bases and V by 6 bases; bases with no gene match: 10. DNA for the CDR3: TGTGCCAGCAGACCCCTCGGGACAGTTTATGAAAAACTGTTTTTT. Translated, it gives CASRPLGTVYEKLFF.

The chain is built from TRBV9 and TRBJ1-3, with 8 bases matching TRBD1. Trimming removed 1 base from V and 0 bases from J; junction bases left unmatched: 3. The CDR3 loop spans 16 amino acids. CDR1 and CDR2 (germline): SGDLS, YYNGEE. The CDR3 region has the DNA TGTGCCAGCAGCGTATTTGACAGGGGCTCTGGAAACACCATATATTTT. Residues: CASSVFDRGSGNTIYF.

The chain carries TRBV6-5 and TRBJ2-5, with TRBD2 matching over 9 bases. The trim removed 4 bases at V and 5 bases at J, leaving 5 bases unmatched. Per germline, CDR1 MNHEY and CDR2 SVGAGI. There are 14 residues in the CDR3. DNA for the CDR3: TGTGCCAGCAGTTCACCGGGACTAGCCGAGACCCAGTACTTC. Its protein is CASSSPGLAETQYF.

This chain's CDR3 is CASSFGQGASNYGYTF. The CDR3 DNA reads as TGTGCCAGCAGCTTTGGGCAGGGGGCTAGTAACTATGGCTACACCTTC. The chain carries TRBV7-9 and TRBJ1-2; 8 bases align to TRBD1. CDR3 length equals 16 residues. V dropped 3 bases and J dropped 1; count of bases not matched to a gene: 7. Germline CDR1 is SEHNR and CDR2 is FQNEAQ (reference sequence).

The V call is TRBV5-1, the J call TRBJ1-1; a weak D match, TRBD1 (5 bases). Germline V lookup: CDR1 SGHRS, CDR2 YFSETQ. Trimming took off 0 bases at V and 7 bases at J, with 10 bases between the two ends. There are 13 residues in the CDR3. The CDR3 is CASSLAGFGEAFF. Written as DNA, the CDR3 is TGCGCCAGCAGCTTGGCAGGGTTTGGTGAAGCTTTCTTT.

The V gene is TRBV9, the J gene TRBJ2-7, with 8 nucleotides matching TRBD1. With 4 bases clipped from V and 6 bases from J, the junction kept 6 bases outside the gene matches. This CDR3 comprises 13 residues. Germline V gene lookup returns CDR1 SGDLS and CDR2 YYNGEE. CDR3: CASSYRGNSEQYF. In DNA form, the CDR3 reads TGTGCCAGCAGCTACAGGGGGAATTCCGAGCAGTACTTC.

Remarks on this clone: One junction end disagrees with the germline gene, perhaps due to a read error. The J gene is TRBJ2-2, the V gene TRBV7-7; D is perhaps TRBD2 (6 bases). Germline CDR1 SSHAT, CDR2 FNYEAQ (reference sequence). The CDR3 is 14 amino acids. CDR3 amino acids: CASSRGTGTGELFF. The CDR3 DNA is TGTGCTAGCAGCCGCGGGACGGGGACCGGGGAGCTGTTTTTT.

This clone came up a few times. The V gene is TRBV5-4, the J gene TRBJ2-1; 14 positions agree with TRBD2. The CDR3 extends over 17 amino acids. The V segment lost 3 bases and the J segment 4 bases; nucleotides outside the gene matches: 6. From germline, CDR1 is SGHNT and CDR2 YYREEE (reference sequence). The CDR3 sequence: CASSSGTSGRSYNEQFF. The CDR3 nucleotides are TGTGCCAGCAGCTCGGGGACTAGCGGGAGATCGTACAATGAGCAGTTCTTC.

This chain connects TRBV7-2 to TRBJ1-5; 7 bases line up with TRBD1. The CDR3 sequence is 14 residues long. The V segment lost 6 bases and the J segment 4 bases; nucleotides outside the gene matches: 6. Germline V gene lookup returns CDR1 SGHTA and CDR2 FQGNSA. This chain's CDR3 is CASRSGTENQPQHF. CDR3 sequence (DNA): TGTGCCAGCAGATCCGGGACAGAGAATCAGCCCCAGCATTTT.

CDR3 DNA: TGCGCCAGCAGCCAAGATGGCGGTAGCGGGAGGGCATTTGGTACCCAGTACTTC. It specifies CASSQDGGSGRAFGTQYF. The genes are TRBV4-3 and TRBJ2-5; 11 nucleotides match TRBD2. Germline V gives CDR1 LGHNA, CDR2 YSLEER. The J segment lost 8 bases and the V segment lost 0 bases, leaving 14 bases of the junction unmatched. The CDR3 is 18 amino acids.

The chain employs TRBV6-5 and TRBJ1-6, with 7 nucleotides matching TRBD1. The CDR3 has 14 residues. The V gene end was trimmed by 6 bases and the J gene end by 6 bases; junction bases not matched to a gene: 5. Germline-derived CDR1 and CDR2 are MNHEY and SVGAGI. The CDR3 protein is CASRQPGGNSPLHF. The CDR3 DNA is TGTGCCAGCAGGCAGCCAGGGGGTAATTCACCCCTCCACTTT.

This clone was found a few times. V gene TRBV6-6 combines with J gene TRBJ1-1; TRBD1 aligns across 11 bases. The CDR3 loop spans 17 amino acids. With 6 bases clipped from V and 5 bases from J, the junction kept 14 bases outside the gene matches. Looked up from germline, CDR1 is MNHNY and CDR2 is SVGAGI (reference sequence). DNA for the CDR3: TGTGCCAGCAGCCGACCCGGGACAGGGGGACGATGGACTGAAGCTTTCTTT. It encodes CASSRPGTGGRWTEAFF.

The chain has TRBV18 and TRBJ2-7; TRBD2 might be the D (5 bases). The CDR3 runs to 12 residues. The V and J ends lost 3 bases and 6 bases respectively, with 9 bases between them. Germline V lookup: CDR1 KGHSH, CDR2 LQKENI. The CDR3 region is CASSPASGEQYF. CDR3 DNA sequence: TGTGCCAGCTCACCGGCCAGCGGCGAGCAGTACTTC. Full variable domain (outside the CDR3, taken from reference TRBV18 and TRBJ2-7): NAGVMQNPRHLVRRRGQEARLRCSPMKGHSHVYWYRQLPEEGLKFMVYLQKENIIDESGMPKERFSAEFPKEGPSILRIQQVVRGDSAAYFCASSPASGEQYFGPGTRLTVT.

The chain is built from TRBV5-1 and TRBJ2-4, with 9 bases fitting TRBD1. With V trimmed by 4 bases and J by 3 bases, 11 bases remained unmatched. Germline values: CDR1 SGHRS, CDR2 YFSETQ. CDR3 length equals 17 residues. CDR3 nucleotide sequence: TGCGCCAGCAGCCCGTCCCGGGACAGGGCTGGCAAAAACATTCAGTACTTC. It translates to CASSPSRDRAGKNIQYF.

The chain links TRBV20-1 to TRBJ1-2; D perhaps matches TRBD1 (5 bases). The CDR3 length is 11 residues. V was clipped by 3 bases and J by 8 bases, with 10 bases between them. Germline CDR1 reads DFQATT; CDR2 reads SNEGSKA (reference sequence). CDR3 DNA: TGCAGTGCTAGTGTAGGGGTCGGCTACACCTTC. Residues: CSASVGVGYTF.

The V and J genes are TRBV9 and TRBJ1-3; tentatively, D is TRBD1 (6 bases). The CDR3 has 15 amino acids. Germline lookup yields CDR1 SGDLS and CDR2 YYNGEE. With 3 bases removed from V and 2 bases from J, the gap between germline ends came to 12 bases. The CDR3 region has the DNA TGTGCCAGCAGCGCCAGGACAGTCCCTGGAAACACCATATATTTT. It translates to CASSARTVPGNTIYF.

This clone has more than one count but fewer than ten. The chain combines TRBV7-3 with TRBJ1-5; D uncertain. The germline V and J ends were trimmed by 4 bases and 3 bases, with 16 bases remaining between them. The CDR3 consists of 16 residues. Germline-derived CDR1 and CDR2 are SGHTA and FQGTGA. DNA of the CDR3: TGTGCCAGCAGCTCACCAGGACTTACACTCAATCAGCCCCAGCATTTT. This sequence encodes CASSSPGLTLNQPQHF.

The chain joins TRBV7-9 to TRBJ2-3; unclear D gene. The germline CDR1 and CDR2 sequences are SEHNR and FQNEAQ (reference sequence). The CDR3 runs 13 residues. V lost 3 bases, J lost 4 bases, and 8 bases lay in between. The CDR3 is CASSFFAADTQYF. The CDR3 DNA is TGTGCCAGCAGCTTCTTTGCGGCAGATACGCAGTATTTT.

The V call is TRBV24-1, the J call TRBJ1-2, with TRBD1 matching 10 bases. Germline-derived CDR1 and CDR2 are KGHDR and SFDVKD. V lost 3 bases, J lost 2 bases, and 8 bases stayed unmatched. CDR3 length equals 17 residues. The CDR3 loop reads CATSDGSQTGGNYGYTF. CDR3 bases: TGTGCCACCAGTGATGGGAGCCAGACAGGGGGCAACTATGGCTACACCTTC.

The chain recombines TRBV7-2 with TRBJ2-7; 9 nucleotides match TRBD2. CDR1 and CDR2 from the germline V gene are SGHTA and FQGNSA. With V trimmed by 5 bases and J by 6 bases, 8 bases remained unmatched. CDR3 size: 14 residues. This CDR3 is CASSASGERREQYF. The CDR3 region has the DNA TGTGCCAGCAGCGCTAGCGGGGAGAGGCGCGAGCAGTACTTC.

This rearrangement joins TRBV6-5 to TRBJ1-3, with a weak D call TRBD1 (5 bases). The V gene lost 6 bases and the J gene lost 8 bases, with 8 bases spanning the gap. Germline CDR1 is MNHEY and CDR2 is SVGAGI. The CDR3 totals 11 residues. This chain's CDR3 is CASSQGYTIYF. The CDR3 DNA reads TGTGCCAGCAGCCAGGGATACACCATATATTTT.

The chain has TRBV18 and TRBJ1-3, with D unclear. This CDR3 has 17 residues. The V end lost 3 bases, the J end lost 0 bases, and 15 bases lay between the germline ends. Germline values: CDR1 KGHSH, CDR2 LQKENI. CDR3 loop: CASSPSGVANSGNTIYF. The DNA of the CDR3 is TGTGCCAGCTCACCCTCCGGGGTCGCGAACTCTGGAAACACCATATATTTT.